These T cell receptor beta chains were read from a single sample in a study of molecular identifiers for immune sequencing clone quantification. MiXCR, run by TCRdb on the PCR reads, gives a single entry per CDR3 protein. Of around 460,000 distinct CDR3 sequences listed, roughly 24% are singletons. Specimen: naive CD8+ T cells from blood, with Jurkat cell RNA spiked in. The source is a human donor in good health. Some libraries in this study had Jurkat cell RNA spiked in. CDR3s include the opening cysteine and the closing phenylalanine or tryptophan. Each record gives: V gene, J gene, D gene, clone size, CDR3 DNA, CDR3 protein. The D gene is left open where the match is weak. Clone sizes are given selectively: once, few, many, or a class where the clone is expanded.

v_gene: TRBV4-3; j_gene: TRBJ2-2; d_gene: NA; abundance: NA; CDR3nt: TGCGCCAGCAGCCAAGAAGGGGAAACCGGGGAGCTGTTTTTT; CDR3aa: CASSQEGETGELFF
v_gene: TRBV6-5; j_gene: TRBJ1-5; d_gene: NA; abundance: many; CDR3nt: TGTGCCAGCACCCAGGTGCAGGGAGATCAGCCCCAGCATTTT; CDR3aa: CASTQVQGDQPQHF
v_gene: TRBV27; j_gene: TRBJ1-1; d_gene: NA; abundance: many; CDR3nt: TGTGCCAGCAGTACCACCCGCAGGGACACTGAAGCTTTCTTT; CDR3aa: CASSTTRRDTEAFF
v_gene: TRBV7-2; j_gene: TRBJ2-2; d_gene: NA; abundance: many; CDR3nt: TGTGCCAGCAGCCCTAGGGCCGGGGAGCTGTTTTTT; CDR3aa: CASSPRAGELFF
v_gene: TRBV19; j_gene: TRBJ2-3; d_gene: NA; abundance: few; CDR3nt: TGTGCCAGTAGTATAGATCCTAGCAGCACAGATACGCAGTATTTT; CDR3aa: CASSIDPSSTDTQYF
v_gene: TRBV4-2; j_gene: TRBJ2-1; d_gene: NA; abundance: once; CDR3nt: TGTGCCAGCAGCCAAGGGCCCCAATCAAATGAGCAGTTCTTC; CDR3aa: CASSQGPQSNEQFF
v_gene: TRBV4-3; j_gene: TRBJ2-2; d_gene: TRBD1; abundance: many; CDR3nt: TGCGCCAGCAGCCAAGATTGGGGTATAGGGACAGGGAACACCGGGGAGCTGTTTTTT; CDR3aa: CASSQDWGIGTGNTGELFF
v_gene: TRBV11-2; j_gene: TRBJ2-4; d_gene: NA; abundance: once; CDR3nt: TGTGCCAGCAGCGCCCCAACCGGGACATCCCTGGGGCACACTCAGTACTTC; CDR3aa: CASSAPTGTSLGHTQYF
v_gene: TRBV27; j_gene: TRBJ1-5; d_gene: TRBD1; abundance: many; CDR3nt: TGTGCCAGCAGCTTGGGGGGACAGGGACAGCCCCAGCATTTT; CDR3aa: CASSLGGQGQPQHF
v_gene: TRBV2; j_gene: TRBJ2-7; d_gene: NA; abundance: many; CDR3nt: TGTGCCAGCGGACCCTGGGACTCCCCTACGTACGAGCAGTACTTC; CDR3aa: CASGPWDSPTYEQYF
v_gene: TRBV6-5; j_gene: TRBJ2-3; d_gene: NA; abundance: many; CDR3nt: TGTGCCAGTCACCCATTGGAGACTTGGGGCACAGATACGCAGTATTTT; CDR3aa: CASHPLETWGTDTQYF
v_gene: TRBV27; j_gene: TRBJ1-1; d_gene: TRBD1; abundance: few; CDR3nt: TGTGCCAGCCGTGGGACAGGGGACACTGAAGCTTTCTTT; CDR3aa: CASRGTGDTEAFF
v_gene: TRBV28; j_gene: TRBJ2-7; d_gene: NA; abundance: NA; CDR3nt: TGTGCCAGCAGGCCCGAAACCCCACGCCACTACGAGCAGTACTTC; CDR3aa: CASRPETPRHYEQYF
v_gene: TRBV6-2/TRBV6-3; j_gene: TRBJ2-7; d_gene: NA; abundance: few; CDR3nt: TGTGCCAGCAGTCTAACTAGAGGCGAGCAGTACTTC; CDR3aa: CASSLTRGEQYF
v_gene: TRBV20-1; j_gene: TRBJ2-3; d_gene: TRBD2; abundance: many; CDR3nt: TGCAGTGCTATTGATGGCGGGAGGGCCGTCACAGATACGCAGTATTTT; CDR3aa: CSAIDGGRAVTDTQYF
v_gene: TRBV7-9; j_gene: TRBJ2-3; d_gene: TRBD2; abundance: many; CDR3nt: TGTGCCAGCAGCTCAGGACTAGCGCCAGATACGCAGTATTTT; CDR3aa: CASSSGLAPDTQYF
v_gene: TRBV12-3/TRBV12-4; j_gene: TRBJ2-3; d_gene: NA; abundance: NA; CDR3nt: TGTGCCAGCAGTTCTTGGACGGGCCCAGGGGGGGATACGCGGTATTTT; CDR3aa: CASSSWTGPGGDTRYF